This T cell receptor (beta chain) was sequenced for a study of blood T cell repertoires in COVID-19. On the study more broadly: Sample material is recorded as cDNA or gDNA derived from T cells, B-cell-depleted T cells, or PBMCs.

Method: immunoSEQ multiplex PCR; TCRdb's copy keeps in-frame clones and lacks some. Of 250,000 to 300,000 clones detected, approximately 86% appear once; the ten largest clones hold under 15%. This CDR3 has 15 amino acids. Germline V gives CDR1 LNHDA, CDR2 SQIVND (reference sequence). V lost 7 bases to trimming and J lost 2 bases; unmatched junction nucleotides: 6. The source is a woman aged 70-85 years with COVID-19, enrolled during active disease. The J gene is TRBJ2-3, the V gene TRBV19; 10 nucleotides agree with TRBD2. Sample: peripheral blood. The CDR3 DNA is TGTGCCAGTACTAGGACTAGCGGCAACACAGATACGCAGTATTTT. Its translation is CASTRTSGNTDTQYF.